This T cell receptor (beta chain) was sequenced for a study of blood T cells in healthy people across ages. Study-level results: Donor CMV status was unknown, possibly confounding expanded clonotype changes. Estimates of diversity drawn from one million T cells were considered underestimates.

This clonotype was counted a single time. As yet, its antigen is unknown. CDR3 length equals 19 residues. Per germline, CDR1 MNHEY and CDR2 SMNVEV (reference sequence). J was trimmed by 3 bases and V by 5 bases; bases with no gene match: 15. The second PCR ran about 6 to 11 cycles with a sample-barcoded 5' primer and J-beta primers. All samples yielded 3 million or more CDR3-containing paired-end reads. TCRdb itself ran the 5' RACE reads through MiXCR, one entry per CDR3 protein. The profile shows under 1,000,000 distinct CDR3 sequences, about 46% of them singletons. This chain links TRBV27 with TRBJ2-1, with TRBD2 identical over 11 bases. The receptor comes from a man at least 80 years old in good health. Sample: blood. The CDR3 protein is CASSTIRGSLAGVYNEQFF. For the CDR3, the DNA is TGTGCCAGCAGTACGATTAGGGGATCACTAGCGGGGGTCTACAATGAGCAGTTCTTC.